This entry features one T cell receptor beta chain sequence. Its specific antigen is unknown. No clone much larger than this one lies a single base away; base qualities are absent. This record comes from a study of human T cells and chemical hapten exposure (dated by TCRdb to the early 2020s). Regarding the research as a whole: For sensitization, 2% DPC in acetone was applied to a roughly 2 cm by roughly 2 cm area of upper inner arm skin. The mostly female patient cohort included alopecia areata with under or over 50% scalp involvement, alopecia totalis and alopecia universalis. Twenty-nine alopecia patients gave blood for TCR sequencing at one to four time points (pre-sensitization, 2, 6 and 24 weeks). Patch tests used Finn chambers with 0.01% DPC on the upper back, scored after 6 days by International Contact Dermatitis Research Group standards. Libraries were pooled for sequencing, and per-sample TCR yields varied mainly because of small differences in library volumes within the pool. Blood was sampled from patients pre-sensitization (week 0) and at 2, 6 and about 24 weeks after DPC sensitization. This study followed changes in the peripheral blood TCR repertoire in vivo during primary and secondary sensitization of alopecia patients to the hapten diphenylcyclopropenone (DPC). Patients additionally received weekly therapeutic DPC doses to the scalp throughout the roughly 24-week study period.

Via the germline V gene (reference sequence), CDR1 is MNHNY and CDR2 SVGAGI. V loses 6 bases of germline sequence and J loses 4 bases, and the interval between the two ends is 16 bases. The CDR3 spans 15 residues, from the cysteine through the phenylalanine. Just the 45-base CDR3 DNA is kept, in frame starting at base 1. The method behind the library was RACE. These reads were obtained on a NextSeq 500. Library preparation attached unique molecular identifiers to individual cDNA molecules for quantitative, reproducible TCR counting. For every blood RNA sample, sequencing covered both the TCR alpha and TCR beta chains. The original methods were these. A median of about 100,000 TCRs per sample was observed, with a range of roughly 20,000 to 750,000. V, J and CDR3 annotation of the TCR reads was performed with the Decombinator software suite. Every sample was subsampled to the same number of TCRs (28,000) for the PS versus PT1 abundance plots. Expanded TCRs were defined as absent before sensitization and observed at least eight times at the 2-week time point. In-frame beta chains were kept once TCRdb had trimmed the public reads at Q25 with fastp and called clones with MiXCR. Each CDR3 protein gets just one entry, which takes the most common genes and DNA from the rows behind it. The V and J calls were not made by the authors but by TCRdb's processing. This sample lists more than 80,000 distinct CDR3 sequences; over 9.5% were detected once. The ten largest clones represent about 5% of the sample.

What the study reported, not specific to this receptor: DPC sensitization did not change the number of TCRs with a frequency above 1 in 1000, and there was no evidence of changes in global repertoire structure. All patients had alopecia, a presumed autoimmune disease, so their immune response might differ from that of healthy individuals. Repeated subsampling changed both the strength of the expansion versus patch-test correlation and the threshold at which that correlation became significant. Compared with pre-sensitization or healthy control sets, expanded TCRs formed significantly more large CDR3 similarity clusters, which is consistent with antigen-driven responses. Patch test score correlated positively with the number of PT1 expanded TCRs, reaching significance at thresholds 8, 16 and 32 but not at 4.

What this sample's time point label stands for: patch test 2, 6 weeks after DPC sensitization. The intended sense of this specimen's treatment or condition label: therapeutic diphenylcyclopropenone sensitization with weekly scalp DPC. At every patch-test visit, the blood draw took place before the patch test was put on. To be eligible, patients had to be aged 18 to 70, diagnosed with alopecia and judged suitable for DPC therapy, while pregnant patients were excluded. Total RNA was extracted from unfractionated whole blood collected in Tempus Blood RNA tubes. Recombination linked TRBV6-6 to TRBJ2-1; the D gene may be TRBD1 or TRBD2, since each aligns over 5 bases. The material was whole blood, obtained in connection with sensitization to the hapten diphenylcyclopropenone (DPC). The clonotype comes from a woman aged 50 to 60 with alopecia areata. Some clones in this sample may be carry-over from other donors' samples. The CDR3 loop reads CASSKRMGEYNEQFF. The nucleotides are TGTGCCAGCAGCAAACGCATGGGGGAGTACAATGAGCAGTTCTTC.